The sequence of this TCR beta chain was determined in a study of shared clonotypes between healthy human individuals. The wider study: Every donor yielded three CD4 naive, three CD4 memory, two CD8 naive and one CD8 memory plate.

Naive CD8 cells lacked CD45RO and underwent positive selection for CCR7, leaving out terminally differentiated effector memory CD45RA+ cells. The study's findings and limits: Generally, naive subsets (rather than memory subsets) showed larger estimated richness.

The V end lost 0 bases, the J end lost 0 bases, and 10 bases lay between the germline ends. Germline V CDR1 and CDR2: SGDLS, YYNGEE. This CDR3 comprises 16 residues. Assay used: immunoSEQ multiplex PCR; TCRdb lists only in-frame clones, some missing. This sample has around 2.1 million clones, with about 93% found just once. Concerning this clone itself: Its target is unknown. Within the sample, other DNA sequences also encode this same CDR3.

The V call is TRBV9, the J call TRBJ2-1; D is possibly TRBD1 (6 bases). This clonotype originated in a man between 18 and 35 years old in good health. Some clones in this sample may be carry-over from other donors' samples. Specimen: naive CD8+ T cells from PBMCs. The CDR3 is CASSVVGGTSYNEQFF. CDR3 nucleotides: TGTGCCAGCAGCGTAGTAGGGGGAACCTCCTACAATGAGCAGTTCTTC.